This T cell receptor (beta chain) was retrieved from a study of Tregs in tolerant kidney transplant recipients. This CDR3 spans 15 amino acids. Germline V gene lookup returns CDR1 SNHLY and CDR2 FYNNEI. V gave up 1 base and J gave up 0 bases, with 7 bases separating them. Overall study findings and caveats: The most relevant donor-specific Treg TCRbeta repertoire apparently came from expansion with activated donor B cells. This study did not directly address biological reproducibility.

This clone was found once. No antigen is known for it. Libraries were prepared by immunoSEQ multiplex PCR; TCRdb keeps only in-frame clonotypes and omits some of them. This repertoire shows fewer than 150,000 clones, roughly 92% found once; its top ten account for approximately 0.59%. Unstimulated regulatory T cells (CD4+CD25+CD127-), CD4+CD25- non-regulatory cells, CD4 and CD8 cells were FACS-sorted from thawed PBMCs. This receptor was taken from a human donor in good health. Sequenced sample: CD4+ T cells from blood. V and J are TRBV2 and TRBJ1-3; D is unresolved. For the CDR3, the DNA is TGTGCCAGCAGTGAAGGGGCAGTCTCTGGAAACACCATATATTTT. It codes for CASSEGAVSGNTIYF.